These T cell receptor beta chains were read from a single sample in a study of CD8 T cells in ankylosing spondylitis. TCRdb redid the calling of the 5' RACE reads with MiXCR, one entry per CDR3 protein. The sample carries more than 650,000 distinct CDR3 sequences, 12% recorded once. The specimen sequenced was blood, either unsorted or a sorted T cell fraction (not recorded which). All receptors derive from a male donor with ankylosing spondylitis. CDR3s include the opening cysteine and the closing phenylalanine or tryptophan. Each record gives: D gene, J gene, clone size, V gene, CDR3 protein, CDR3 DNA. D genes are given only for firm matches. Clone size is shown for a subset of rows, as once, few, many or a class of expanded clone.

NA TRBJ1-1 few TRBV25-1 CASSAYPTGLNTEAFF TGTGCCAGCAGTGCCTACCCCACAGGGTTGAACACTGAAGCTTTCTTT
NA TRBJ2-7 many TRBV7-2 CASSHPTKSAYEQYF TGTGCCAGCAGCCACCCGACCAAATCTGCCTACGAGCAGTACTTC
NA TRBJ2-7 NA TRBV15 CATSREGPSYEQYF TGTGCCACCAGCAGAGAGGGGCCCTCCTACGAGCAGTACTTC
NA TRBJ2-3 few TRBV10-3 CAHGGIPDTQYF TGTGCTCATGGGGGGATTCCAGATACGCAGTATTTT
NA TRBJ2-4 few TRBV20-1 CSALTTGRSDIQYF TGCAGTGCCCTCACGACAGGTCGATCGGACATTCAGTACTTC
NA TRBJ1-6 NA TRBV6-5 CASSYSPGANSPLHF TGTGCCAGCAGTTACTCCCCGGGGGCTAATTCACCCCTCCACTTT
NA TRBJ2-7 NA TRBV7-2 CASSLMVGDHSYEQYF TGTGCCAGCAGCTTAATGGTGGGGGATCACTCCTACGAGCAGTACTTC
NA TRBJ2-1 many TRBV29-1 CSVPIRGGQFF TGCAGCGTTCCCATTAGGGGCGGGCAGTTCTTC
NA TRBJ1-1 many TRBV29-1 CSVEEWEGTEAFF TGCAGCGTTGAAGAGTGGGAAGGAACTGAAGCTTTCTTT
NA TRBJ1-1 many TRBV20-1 CSARNRAYTEAFF TGCAGTGCTAGAAACAGGGCGTACACTGAAGCTTTCTTT
NA TRBJ1-4 NA TRBV18 CASSPRTAGTLLLFF TGTGCCAGCTCACCTAGGACGGCCGGGACGCTGTTACTGTTTTTT
NA TRBJ1-2 few TRBV2 CASRGQFLNYGYTF TGTGCCAGCCGGGGGCAGTTCCTTAACTATGGCTACACCTTC
NA TRBJ2-1 few TRBV3-1 CASSQVLARGNEQFF TGTGCCAGCAGCCAAGTGTTAGCGCGAGGCAATGAGCAGTTCTTC
NA TRBJ1-3 NA TRBV5-1 CASSWDNSGNTIYF TGCGCCAGCAGCTGGGACAACTCCGGAAACACCATATATTTT
NA TRBJ1-6 NA TRBV20-1 CSAIRGHEGDSPLHF TGCAGTGCAATCCGAGGCCACGAGGGGGATTCACCCCTCCACTTT
NA TRBJ2-3 few TRBV25-1 CASSSDTGTGRYTQYF TGTGCCAGCAGTTCTGACACCGGGACCGGGAGATATACGCAGTATTTT
TRBD2 TRBJ2-3 NA TRBV25-1 CASSLAGAITDTQYF TGTGCCAGCAGCCTAGCGGGGGCGATCACAGATACGCAGTATTTT
NA TRBJ2-7 few TRBV20-1 CSARDPGGSYEQYF TGCAGTGCTAGAGACCCGGGTGGTTCCTACGAGCAGTACTTC
NA TRBJ1-2 few TRBV4-2 CASSQDSQTYGYTF TGTGCCAGCAGCCAAGATTCGCAGACCTATGGCTACACCTTC
TRBD2 TRBJ2-3 NA TRBV20-1 CSARLAGGFADTQYF TGCAGTGCTAGATTAGCGGGGGGTTTCGCAGATACGCAGTATTTT
NA TRBJ2-2 NA TRBV24-1 CATGSRVSTGELFF TGTGCCACCGGCTCCAGGGTCTCAACCGGGGAGCTGTTTTTT
NA TRBJ2-1 many TRBV12-3/TRBV12-4 CASSLSRGPFF TGTGCCAGCAGTTTATCCCGCGGGCCGTTCTTC
NA TRBJ2-3 NA TRBV6-2/TRBV6-3 CASSYSKQDTDTQYF TGTGCCAGCAGTTACTCGAAGCAGGACACAGATACGCAGTATTTT
TRBD1 TRBJ2-7 many TRBV6-5 CASSWDRSSYEQYF TGTGCCAGCAGTTGGGACAGGAGCTCCTACGAGCAGTACTTC
NA TRBJ2-1 few TRBV10-3 CAIRGMSGTYNEQFF TGTGCCATCAGAGGTATGTCGGGGACCTACAATGAGCAGTTCTTC
NA TRBJ1-2 NA TRBV15 CATSNRFYGYTF TGTGCCACCAGCAACAGGTTCTATGGCTACACCTTC